This TCR beta chain appears in the sequencing data of a study of PD-1 blockade in classical Hodgkin lymphoma. Germline-derived CDR1 and CDR2 are SQVTM and ANQGSEA. Germline trimming cut 1 base from V and 4 bases from J; bases unmatched to any gene: 1. The CDR3 has 12 residues. Repertoires were generated with immunoSEQ multiplex PCR, while TCRdb's copy carries only in-frame clones and drops some. The data contain fewer than 20,000 clones, 92% of them singletons. As for time point: newly diagnosed, previously untreated cHL patient sample. Using magnetic negative selection, the CD4+ T cells were separated out of thawed PBMCs. Untreated, newly diagnosed classical Hodgkin lymphoma PBMCs were used for comparison.

This TCR derives from a human donor with classical Hodgkin lymphoma. Sequenced material: CD4+ T cells from blood. The chain is built from TRBV29-1 and TRBJ2-7; 7 bases match TRBD2. The CDR3 DNA is TGCAGCGTTGAAGGGGGAGGGTACGAGCAGTACTTC. This translates into CSVEGGGYEQYF.